The rows below give T cell receptor beta chains drawn from one sample of a study of CD4 T cells in relation to SARS-CoV-2 and coronaviruses. These receptors have no known antigen. Repertoires were generated with immunoSEQ multiplex PCR, while TCRdb's copy carries only in-frame clones and drops some. This sample yields about 12,000 clones, of which roughly 71% are seen a single time; 6.5% to 9.5% belongs to the top ten. Sequences were obtained from CD4+ T cells from PBMCs, cultured in vitro. These receptors all stem from a human donor in good health. The CDR3 runs from the conserved cysteine through the conserved F or W. D genes are given only for firm matches. Clone size, where shown, is once, few, many, or a class for clones that have expanded.

V	size	J	D	DNA	CDR3
TRBV6-5	medium-sized	TRBJ2-5	NA	TGTGCCAGCATTCGGACGGGCCAAGAGACCCAGTACTTC	CASIRTGQETQYF
TRBV19	NA	TRBJ1-6	NA	TGTGCCAGTAGTGCCCAGGCCTCTACCAATTCACCCCTCCACTTT	CASSAQASTNSPLHF
TRBV19	NA	TRBJ1-1	NA	TGTGCCAGTAGTAATCGTCGGGGGCTAATGAACACTGAAGCTTTCTTT	CASSNRRGLMNTEAFF
TRBV5-6	NA	TRBJ1-6	NA	TGTGCCAGCAGCTTGGGTATTTCACCCCTCCACTTT	CASSLGISPLHF
TRBV12-3/TRBV12-4	few	TRBJ1-1	NA	TGTGCCAGCAGTTTAGCAACCAACACTGAAGCTTTCTTT	CASSLATNTEAFF
TRBV11-2	NA	TRBJ2-5	TRBD1	TGTGCCAGCAGTCAACAGGGGGCGGAGACCCAGTACTTC	CASSQQGAETQYF
TRBV10-3	few	TRBJ2-1	NA	TGTGCCATCAGTGCTCCCCGGACTGGTACCTCCTACAATGAGCAGTTCTTC	CAISAPRTGTSYNEQFF
TRBV2	few	TRBJ1-2	TRBD1	TGTGCCAGCAGTGATTCCGGACAGGGCTATGGCTACACCTTC	CASSDSGQGYGYTF
TRBV6-6	NA	TRBJ2-4	TRBD1	TGTGCCAGCAGTTATTGGGGCCAGGGGGCAGACATTCAGTACTTC	CASSYWGQGADIQYF
TRBV30	NA	TRBJ1-3	NA	TGTGCCTGGAGTGTACCGTTCGTCTCTGGAAACACCATATATTTT	CAWSVPFVSGNTIYF
TRBV6-5	NA	TRBJ2-7	TRBD1	TGTGCCAGCACCCCCGGGACAGGGTTTTACGAGCAGTACTTC	CASTPGTGFYEQYF
TRBV15	NA	TRBJ2-4	TRBD1	TGTGCCACCAGCGTCGGACGGGACAGGGAACGGTACTTC	CATSVGRDRERYF
TRBV11-3	NA	TRBJ1-1	TRBD1	TGTGCCAGCAGCTTGCAGGGACAGATGAACACTGAAGCTTTCTTT	CASSLQGQMNTEAFF
TRBV5-4	NA	TRBJ2-3	NA	TGTGCCAGCAGTAAAGGAGAGGTTAACACAGATACGCAGTATTTT	CASSKGEVNTDTQYF
TRBV10-2	NA	TRBJ1-5	TRBD1	TGCGCCAGCAGTGGTACCGACAGGGCACAGCCCCAGCATTTT	CASSGTDRAQPQHF
TRBV23-1	few	TRBJ2-6	TRBD1	TGCGCCAGCCTCGGCAGGGGGCGAGGGGCCAACGTCCTGACTTTC	CASLGRGRGANVLTF
TRBV2	NA	TRBJ1-5	TRBD1	TGTGCCAGCAGTCTCGACAGGGCGAGTTATTATAGCAATCAGCCCCAGCATTTT	CASSLDRASYYSNQPQHF
TRBV28	once	TRBJ2-5	NA	TGTGCCAGCAGTTCCGTAGGGCGGGTCCAAGAGACCCAGTACTTC	CASSSVGRVQETQYF
TRBV29-1	few	TRBJ2-7	NA	TGCAGCGTTATCGGGGGCGGTTACGAGCAGTACTTC	CSVIGGGYEQYF
TRBV27	once	TRBJ1-1	TRBD1	TGTGCCAGCAGTCCCCGAAACGGACAGGGGCGGGTATCCTATGTAGCTTTCTTT	CASSPRNGQGRVSYVAFF
TRBV5-1	large	TRBJ1-2	NA	TGCGCCAGCAGCTCCCTCATCGACGGGAACTATGGCTACACCTTC	CASSSLIDGNYGYTF
TRBV5-1	NA	TRBJ2-5	TRBD1	TGCGCCAGCAGCCTTCTGACAGGGGGCGGGGAGACCCAGTACTTC	CASSLLTGGGETQYF
TRBV15	once	TRBJ2-3	NA	TGTGCCACCAGCAGACCTGGAGATACGCAGTATTTT	CATSRPGDTQYF
TRBV27	NA	TRBJ2-7	TRBD2	TGTGCCAGCAGTCGGGGACTAGCGGGAGGACTAATCTACGAGCAGTACTTC	CASSRGLAGGLIYEQYF
TRBV27	once	TRBJ2-7	TRBD1	TGTGCCAGCAGTTTAAAGGCAGGGGGACCCTACGAGCAGTACTTC	CASSLKAGGPYEQYF
TRBV5-1	NA	TRBJ2-5	TRBD1	TGCGCCAGCAAAGGGACAGGGACGGAGACCCAGTACTTC	CASKGTGTETQYF
TRBV28	NA	TRBJ2-2	NA	TGTGCCAGCAGCTCCACCCCGGGCGGGACCTACACCGGGGAGCTGTTTTTT	CASSSTPGGTYTGELFF
TRBV7-9	NA	TRBJ1-3	NA	TGTGCCAGCAGCTCCTTTAGGGGGGTCTCTGGAAACACCATATATTTT	CASSSFRGVSGNTIYF
TRBV9	NA	TRBJ1-6	TRBD1	TGTGCCAGCAGCGTTGGTCAGGGGGCTTCGAATTCACCCCTCCACTTT	CASSVGQGASNSPLHF
TRBV5-4	NA	TRBJ2-7	NA	TGTGCCAGCAGCTCCCGAGATGTCGACGAGCAGTACTTC	CASSSRDVDEQYF
TRBV5-4	NA	TRBJ2-2	NA	TGTGCCAGCAGCTTGGACACCGGGGAGCTGTTTTTT	CASSLDTGELFF
TRBV4-2	NA	TRBJ2-3	NA	TGTGCCAGCAGCCAAGACTCCCTACAGTCAACGCAGTATTTT	CASSQDSLQSTQYF
TRBV6-6	NA	TRBJ1-5	TRBD1	TGTGCCAGCAGTCAGGGGGCGGTTCAGCCCCAGCATTTT	CASSQGAVQPQHF
TRBV7-3	NA	TRBJ2-3	TRBD2	TGTGCCAGCAGCTCCCAACCGGGACTAGCGACAGATACGCAGTATTTT	CASSSQPGLATDTQYF
TRBV11-3	NA	TRBJ2-3	NA	TGTGCCAGCAGCTTTAGAGGGGCAGATACGCAGTATTTT	CASSFRGADTQYF
TRBV29-1	NA	TRBJ2-1	NA	TGCAGCGCCTTGACAAGCTACAATGAGCAGTTCTTC	CSALTSYNEQFF
TRBV4-1	few	TRBJ1-5	TRBD1	TGCGCCAGCAGCCACCGACAGGGCAGGGATCAGCCCCAGCATTTT	CASSHRQGRDQPQHF
TRBV5-1	few	TRBJ2-3	NA	TGCGCCAGCAGCTGGCGAGATACGCAGTATTTT	CASSWRDTQYF
TRBV20-1	NA	TRBJ2-7	TRBD1	TGCAGTGCTAGTGCCACTACAGGGGGCGACGAGCAGTACTTC	CSASATTGGDEQYF
TRBV6-5	NA	TRBJ1-1	NA	TGTGCCAGCAGCCGCGGGGGCTTCACTGAAGCTTTCTTT	CASSRGGFTEAFF
TRBV5-4	NA	TRBJ2-7	TRBD2	TGTGCCAGCAGCTTGGAAGCGGGAGGGTACGAGCAGTACTTC	CASSLEAGGYEQYF
TRBV6-6	few	TRBJ1-5	NA	TGTGCCAGCAGTCCCACAGGGTCGAATCAGCCCCAGCATTTT	CASSPTGSNQPQHF
TRBV2	NA	TRBJ1-6	NA	TGTGCCAGCAGTGAGCGGACTCCTTATAATTCACCCCTCCACTTT	CASSERTPYNSPLHF
TRBV19	once	TRBJ2-6	TRBD1	TGTGCCAGTAGTGATGACAGGGCTTCTGGGGCCAACGTCCTGACTTTC	CASSDDRASGANVLTF
TRBV5-1	NA	TRBJ2-7	TRBD1	TGCGCCAGCAGCAAAGGACAGGCGGCAACCTACGAGCAGTACTTC	CASSKGQAATYEQYF
TRBV19	NA	TRBJ2-7	TRBD1	TGTGCCAGTAGTTCGGCCCACACAGGGGTGTTGGGCGAGCAGTACTTC	CASSSAHTGVLGEQYF
TRBV6-1	NA	TRBJ1-1	NA	TGTGCCAGCAGTGTAGCAAGGGGGAACACTGAAGCTTTCTTT	CASSVARGNTEAFF
TRBV7-3	NA	TRBJ1-1	TRBD1	TGTGCCAGCAGCGCACAGGGGGCAGACACTGAAGCTTTCTTT	CASSAQGADTEAFF
TRBV28	once	TRBJ1-3	NA	TGTGCCAGCAGTTTAACGGACTCTGGAAACACCATATATTTT	CASSLTDSGNTIYF
TRBV7-9	NA	TRBJ2-3	NA	TGTGCCAGCAGCTCAGACCTAGGGGGCACAGATACGCAGTATTTT	CASSSDLGGTDTQYF